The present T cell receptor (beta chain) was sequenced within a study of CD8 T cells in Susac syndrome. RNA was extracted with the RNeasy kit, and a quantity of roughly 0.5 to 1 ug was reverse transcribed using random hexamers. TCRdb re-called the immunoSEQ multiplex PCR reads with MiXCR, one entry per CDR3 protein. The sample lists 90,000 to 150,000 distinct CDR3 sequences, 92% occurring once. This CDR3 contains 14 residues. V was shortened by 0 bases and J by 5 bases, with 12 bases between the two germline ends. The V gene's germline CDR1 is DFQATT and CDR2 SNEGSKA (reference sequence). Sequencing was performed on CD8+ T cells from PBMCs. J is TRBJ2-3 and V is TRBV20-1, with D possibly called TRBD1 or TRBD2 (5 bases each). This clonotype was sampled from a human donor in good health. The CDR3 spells CSARDQWDRDTQYF. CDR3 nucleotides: TGCAGTGCTAGAGATCAGTGGGACCGAGATACGCAGTATTTT.